The 18 T cell receptor beta chains below were found in one sample sequenced in a study of T cells in Graves' hyperthyroidism and ophthalmopathy. Amplification yielded TCR beta CDR3 regions, with RNA transcripts as the source. During a first-round RT-PCR of the TCR CDR3, the HTBI primer set was used. Each CDR3 protein gets one entry after TCRdb re-called the multiplex PCR reads with MiXCR. This table has about 25,000 distinct CDR3 sequences, about half appearing once. Specimen: blood. Receptors originate from a woman between 35 and 50 years old with Graves' hyperthyroidism that later progressed to Graves' ophthalmopathy.

J is TRBJ1-1 and V is TRBV20-1; D might be TRBD1 (5 bases). Trimming stripped 6 bases from V and 1 base from J, with 15 bases between. The CDR3 has 14 amino acids. The V gene's germline CDR1 is DFQATT and CDR2 SNEGSKA (reference sequence). This CDR3 is CSAQRGGGNTEAFF. In DNA, the CDR3 is TGCAGTGCCCAGCGCGGTGGGGGGAACACTGAAGCTTTCTTT.

This rearrangement joins TRBV13 to TRBJ2-3; TRBD2 agrees at 10 bases. CDR1 and CDR2 from the germline V gene are PRHDT and FYEKMQ (reference sequence). V lost 6 bases to trimming and J lost 11 bases; unmatched junction nucleotides: 8. The CDR3 is made up of 13 amino acids. CDR3 in DNA: TGTGCCAGCAGGCTAGCGGGAGCACGTGAGCAGTATTTT. This encodes CASRLAGAREQYF.

Turning to this clonotype: A read error may account for a junction end that differs from germline. The genes are TRBV15 and TRBJ2-2; 9 bases map to TRBD2. The CDR3 has 15 residues. Germline assignment: CDR1 LNHNV and CDR2 YYDKDF (reference sequence). The CDR3 is CASSLTSGSTGELFF. CDR3 bases: TGTGCCAGCAGCTTGACTAGCGGTTCTACCGGGGAGCTGTTTTTT.

The chain is built from TRBV2 and TRBJ2-3, with a possible D match to TRBD1 (5 bases). Between the trimmed V and J ends, which lost 11 bases and 2 bases, there was a span of 11 bases. Germline lookup yields CDR1 SNHLY and CDR2 FYNNEI. This CDR3 comprises 12 residues. CDR3 amino acids: CAGRQPTDTQYF. The DNA of the CDR3 is TGTGCCGGTCGACAGCCCACAGATACGCAGTATTTT.

V usage is TRBV7-8 and J usage is TRBJ2-3, with D uncertain. The CDR3 length is 16 residues. V shed 2 bases and J shed 4 bases, with 16 bases lying between them. Germline-derived CDR1 and CDR2 are SGHVS and FQNEAQ. For the CDR3, the DNA is TGTGCCAGCAGCTTAAGGCGCGTTAGCTATGCAGATACGCAGTATTTT. Protein sequence: CASSLRRVSYADTQYF.

This clonotype was recorded once. The V and J genes are TRBV9 and TRBJ2-1; 7 bases are a match to TRBD2. Germline trimming cut 0 bases from V and 6 bases from J; bases unmatched to any gene: 12. CDR3 length equals 17 residues. Germline assignment: CDR1 SGDLS and CDR2 YYNGEE. This chain's CDR3 is CASSVERAQRGFNEQFF. CDR3 nucleotide sequence: TGTGCCAGCAGCGTAGAAAGAGCCCAGCGGGGCTTCAATGAGCAGTTCTTC.

The rearrangement uses TRBV29-1 and TRBJ2-7; unclear D gene. Germline V gene data show CDR1 as SQVTM and CDR2 as ANQGSEA. V shed 6 bases and J shed 0 bases, with 15 bases lying between them. This CDR3 has 14 residues. The CDR3 loop is CSVNEGWPSYEQYF. The CDR3 coding sequence is TGCAGCGTGAATGAAGGGTGGCCCTCCTACGAGCAGTACTTC.

By share of the sample, this clonotype is medium-sized. The chain couples TRBV5-5 to TRBJ1-5; unclear D gene. V lost 1 base and J 5 bases, leaving 4 bases between the germline ends. The CDR3 contains 12 residues. From germline, CDR1 is SGHKS and CDR2 YYEKEE (reference sequence). The CDR3: CASSLPDQPQHF. In DNA form, the CDR3 reads TGTGCCAGCAGCTTGCCGGATCAGCCCCAGCATTTT.

This clonotype was seen ten or more times. The chain is built from TRBV28 and TRBJ2-7; 11 bases match TRBD2. Germline values: CDR1 MDHEN, CDR2 SYDVKM. J lost 3 bases, V lost 5 bases, and 6 bases had no gene match. This CDR3 spans 15 amino acids. The CDR3 region is CASSQTSGSYYEQYF. In DNA, the CDR3 is TGTGCCAGCAGTCAAACTAGCGGGAGTTACTACGAGCAGTACTTC.

This chain joins TRBV5-1 and TRBJ2-1, with 9 bases that match TRBD2. Germline V CDR1 and CDR2: SGHRS, YFSETQ. Trimming took 0 bases from V and 7 from J; bases not matched to a gene: 5. The CDR3 is 15 residues long. In DNA, the CDR3 is TGCGCCAGCAGCTTGGGGTCGGCGGGAGGGAATGAGCAGTTCTTC. Amino acids: CASSLGSAGGNEQFF. The full variable domain, rest sourced from reference TRBV5-1 and TRBJ2-1, is KAGVTQTPRYLIKTRGQQVTLSCSPISGHRSVSWYQQTPGQGLQFLFEYFSETQRNKGNFPGRFSGRQFSNSRSEMNVSTLELGDSALYLCASSLGSAGGNEQFFGPGTRLTVL.

This clonotype was counted ten times or more. The chain links TRBV6-1 to TRBJ1-3, with unresolved D. Trimming shortened V by 1 base and J by 0 bases, and 7 bases separated the two germline ends. The CDR3 totals 15 residues. The germline V gene has CDR1 MNHNS and CDR2 SASEGT. This CDR3 is CASSEEMSSGNTIYF. The CDR3 coding sequence is TGTGCCAGCAGTGAAGAGATGAGCTCTGGAAACACCATATATTTT.

This clonotype was seen just once. V is TRBV7-8 and J is TRBJ2-2; maybe TRBD2 (5 bases). The CDR3 has 15 residues. V lost 6 bases to trimming and J lost 4 bases, with 15 bases between them. Germline-derived CDR1 and CDR2 are SGHVS and FQNEAQ. CDR3 nucleotide sequence: TGTGCCAGCAGACTTACCGGGGATACCACCGGGGAGCTGTTTTTT. Its translation: CASRLTGDTTGELFF.

The chain links TRBV2 to TRBJ2-7; 7 nucleotides align to TRBD2. This CDR3 contains 13 residues. CDR1 SNHLY and CDR2 FYNNEI come from the germline V gene. After removal of 7 bases from V and 3 bases from J, the junction contained 6 bases not matched to a gene. The CDR3 spells CASTRGVDYEQYF. Here the CDR3 DNA reads TGTGCCAGCACCCGGGGGGTTGACTACGAGCAGTACTTC.

Many counts were recorded for this clonotype. The chain is built from TRBV9 and TRBJ2-5; no firm D call. CDR1 and CDR2 (germline): SGDLS, YYNGEE. This CDR3 contains 13 residues. Trimming cost V 4 bases and J 0 bases, with 7 bases left between them. Written as DNA, the CDR3 is TGTGCCAGCAGCTTCCGGGACCAAGAGACCCAGTACTTC. Translating it yields CASSFRDQETQYF.

For this clonotype: Because it lacks the conserved phenylalanine or tryptophan at the end, this CDR3 is likely a read error. The chain uses TRBV7-3 and TRBJ2-2, with 9 bases lining up with TRBD1. CDR3 length: 16 residues. CDR1 is SGHTA, CDR2 FQGTGA, per germline. The CDR3 spells CACSPGPGTGPGELFS. CDR3 in DNA: TGTGCCTGCAGCCCAGGTCCCGGGACAGGGCCCGGGGAGCTGTTTTCT.

In its sample, this clonotype was seen many times. The rearrangement joins TRBV6-1 to TRBJ2-1; TRBD1 aligns across 7 bases. The trim removed 4 bases at V and 4 bases at J, leaving 1 base unmatched. This CDR3 spans 13 amino acids. Germline assignment: CDR1 MNHNS and CDR2 SASEGT. In DNA, the CDR3 is TGTGCCAGCAGTGTGACAGGGTACAATGAGCAGTTCTTC. This gives the protein CASSVTGYNEQFF.

The V gene is TRBV2, the J gene TRBJ1-2, with TRBD1 identical over 7 bases. The germline gives CDR1 SNHLY, CDR2 FYNNEI. The CDR3 covers 15 residues. Trimming cost V 7 bases and J 5 bases; bases outside gene matches: 13. The CDR3 loop reads CASTKRARTGYGYTF. DNA for the CDR3: TGTGCCAGCACCAAACGGGCCAGGACAGGATATGGCTACACCTTC. The full variable domain, rest sourced from reference TRBV2 and TRBJ1-2, is EPEVTQTPSHQVTQMGQEVILRCVPISNHLYFYWYRQILGQKVEFLVSFYNNEISEKSEIFDDQFSVERPDGSNFTLKIRSTKLEDSAMYFCASTKRARTGYGYTFGSGTRLTVV.

This clonotype was detected many times. The chain employs TRBV19 and TRBJ2-3; D could derive from TRBD1 or TRBD2 (5 bases each). The CDR3 loop spans 19 amino acids. Trimming took off 4 bases at V and 3 bases at J, with 26 bases between the two ends. CDR1 and CDR2 from the germline V gene are LNHDA and SQIVND (reference sequence). The CDR3 DNA reads as TGTGCCAGTAGTAGGAGAGGGGAGCAGAACCTAGAGGAAACAGATACGCAGTATTTT. It translates to CASSRRGEQNLEETDTQYF.